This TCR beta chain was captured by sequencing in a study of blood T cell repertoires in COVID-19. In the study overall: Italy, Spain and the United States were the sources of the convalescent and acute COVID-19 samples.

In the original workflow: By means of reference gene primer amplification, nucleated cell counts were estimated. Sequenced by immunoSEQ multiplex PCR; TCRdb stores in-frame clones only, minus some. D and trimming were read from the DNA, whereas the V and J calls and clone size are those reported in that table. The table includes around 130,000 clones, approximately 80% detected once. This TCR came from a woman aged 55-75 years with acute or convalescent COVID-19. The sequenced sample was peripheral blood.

CDR3 nucleotide sequence: TGTGCCAGCAGTGAGGGGGGGCGCGTGAACACTGAAGCTTTCTTT. Protein: CASSEGGRVNTEAFF. V gene TRBV2 combines with J gene TRBJ1-1; D possibly corresponds to TRBD1 (6 bases). Germline V gene sequence: CDR1 SNHLY, CDR2 FYNNEI. The V end lost 3 bases, the J end lost 0 bases, and 11 bases lay between the germline ends. This CDR3 region has 15 residues.